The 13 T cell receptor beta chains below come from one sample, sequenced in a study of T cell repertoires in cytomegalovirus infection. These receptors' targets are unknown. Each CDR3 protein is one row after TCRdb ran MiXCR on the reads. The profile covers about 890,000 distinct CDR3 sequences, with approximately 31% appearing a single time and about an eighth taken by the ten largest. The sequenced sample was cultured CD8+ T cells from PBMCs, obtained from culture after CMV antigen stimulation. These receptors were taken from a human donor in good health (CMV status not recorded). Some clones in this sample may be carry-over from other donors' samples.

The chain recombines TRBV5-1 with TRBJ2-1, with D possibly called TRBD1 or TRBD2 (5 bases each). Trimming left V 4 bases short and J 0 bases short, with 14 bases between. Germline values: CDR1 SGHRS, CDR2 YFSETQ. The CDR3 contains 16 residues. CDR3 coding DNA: TGCGCCAGCAGCCCCGAGGGGCCCTACTCCTACAATGAGCAGTTCTTC. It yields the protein CASSPEGPYSYNEQFF. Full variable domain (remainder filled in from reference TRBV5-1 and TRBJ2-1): KAGVTQTPRYLIKTRGQQVTLSCSPISGHRSVSWYQQTPGQGLQFLFEYFSETQRNKGNFPGRFSGRQFSNSRSEMNVSTLELGDSALYLCASSPEGPYSYNEQFFGPGTRLTVL.

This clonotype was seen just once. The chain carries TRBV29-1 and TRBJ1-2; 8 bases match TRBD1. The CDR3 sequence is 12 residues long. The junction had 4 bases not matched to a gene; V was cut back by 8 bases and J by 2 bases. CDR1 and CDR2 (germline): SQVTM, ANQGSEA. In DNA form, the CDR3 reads TGCAGCTCCTGGACAGGGAACTATGGCTACACCTTC. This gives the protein CSSWTGNYGYTF.

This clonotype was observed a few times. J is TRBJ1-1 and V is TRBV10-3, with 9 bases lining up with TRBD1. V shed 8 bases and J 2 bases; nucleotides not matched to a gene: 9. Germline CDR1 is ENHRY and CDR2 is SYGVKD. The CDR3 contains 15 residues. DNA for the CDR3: TGTGCCATCTCGGACAGGGGAGATGGAAACACTGAAGCTTTCTTT. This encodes CAISDRGDGNTEAFF.

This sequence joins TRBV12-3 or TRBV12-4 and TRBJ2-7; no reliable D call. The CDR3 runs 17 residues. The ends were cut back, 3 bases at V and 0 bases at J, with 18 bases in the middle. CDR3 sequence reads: CASSFNFVVDDSYEQYF. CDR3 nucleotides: TGTGCCAGCAGTTTTAATTTTGTTGTCGACGACTCCTACGAGCAGTACTTC.

In nucleotides, the CDR3 is TGTGCCAGCAGTTACCAGGTGGCTGATGGTGAGCAGTTCTTC. Residues: CASSYQVADGEQFF. The chain has TRBV6-5 and TRBJ2-1; D is unclear. V was shortened by 2 bases and J by 9 bases, with 14 bases between the two germline ends. Germline V gene data show CDR1 as MNHEY and CDR2 as SVGAGI. The CDR3 is 14 amino acids.

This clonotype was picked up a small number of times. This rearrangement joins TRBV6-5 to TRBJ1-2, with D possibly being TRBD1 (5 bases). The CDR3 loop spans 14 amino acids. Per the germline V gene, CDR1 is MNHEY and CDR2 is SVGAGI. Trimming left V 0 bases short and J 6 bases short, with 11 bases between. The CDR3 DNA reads TGTGCCAGCAGTTACTCGGGGGTGACAGATGGCTACACCTTC. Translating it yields CASSYSGVTDGYTF.

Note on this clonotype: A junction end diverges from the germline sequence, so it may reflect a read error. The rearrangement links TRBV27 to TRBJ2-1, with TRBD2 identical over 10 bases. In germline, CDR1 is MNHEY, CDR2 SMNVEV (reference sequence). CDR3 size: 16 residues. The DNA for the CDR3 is TGTGCCGGCAGTCTAGTAGCGGGGGGCCCGTACAATGAGCAGTTCTTC. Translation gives CAGSLVAGGPYNEQFF.

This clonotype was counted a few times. The CDR3 bases are TGTGCCAGCAGCTTAGCTGGGCTCAGGACGTGGTATTTT. Its translation is CASSLAGLRTWYF. The genes are TRBV7-9 and TRBJ2-3; D call uncertain. Between the trimmed V and J ends, which lost 0 bases and 14 bases, there was a span of 15 bases. The CDR3 has 13 amino acids. Looked up from germline, CDR1 is SEHNR and CDR2 is FQNEAQ (reference sequence).

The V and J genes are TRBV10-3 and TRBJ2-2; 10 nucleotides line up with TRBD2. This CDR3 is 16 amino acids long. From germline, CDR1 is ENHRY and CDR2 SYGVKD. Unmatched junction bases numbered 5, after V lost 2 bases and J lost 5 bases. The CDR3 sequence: CAISEASGGWTGELFF. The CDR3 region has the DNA TGTGCCATCAGTGAGGCTAGCGGGGGTTGGACCGGGGAGCTGTTTTTT.

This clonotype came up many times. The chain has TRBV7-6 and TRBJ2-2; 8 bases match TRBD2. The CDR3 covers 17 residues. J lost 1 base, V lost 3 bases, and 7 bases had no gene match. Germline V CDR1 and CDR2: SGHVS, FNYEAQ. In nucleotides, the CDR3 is TGTGCCAGCAGCTTGAGAGCGGGGGTTATGAACACCGGGGAGCTGTTTTTT. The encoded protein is CASSLRAGVMNTGELFF.

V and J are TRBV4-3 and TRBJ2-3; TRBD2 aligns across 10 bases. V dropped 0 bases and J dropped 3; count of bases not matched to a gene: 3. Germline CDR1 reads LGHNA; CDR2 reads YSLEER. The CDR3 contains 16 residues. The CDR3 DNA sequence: TGCGCCAGCAGCCAAGAGTTTAGCGGGGGGACAGATACGCAGTATTTT. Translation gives CASSQEFSGGTDTQYF.

The CDR3, as DNA: TGCAGTGCTAGATACTTCGTGGACAGCTCCTATAATTCACCCCTCCACTTT. Encoded protein: CSARYFVDSSYNSPLHF. The chain couples TRBV20-1 to TRBJ1-6, with a possible D match to TRBD1 (6 bases). V gave up 2 bases and J gave up 0 bases, with 14 bases separating them. There are 17 residues in the CDR3. Germline lookup yields CDR1 DFQATT and CDR2 SNEGSKA (reference sequence).

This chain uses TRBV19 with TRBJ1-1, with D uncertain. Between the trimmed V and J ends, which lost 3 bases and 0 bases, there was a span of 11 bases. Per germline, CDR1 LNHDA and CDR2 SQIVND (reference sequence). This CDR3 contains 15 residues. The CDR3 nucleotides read TGTGCCAGTAGTATCTCTCTGGGCTTGAACACTGAAGCTTTCTTT. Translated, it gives CASSISLGLNTEAFF.